This is a list of T cell receptor beta chains from one sample in a study of vaccination and CD4 T cells after COVID-19. In TCRdb, the PCR reads were re-called with MiXCR into one record per CDR3 protein. The profile shows more than 9,500 distinct CDR3 sequences, 60% of them singletons. No antigen is known for these receptors. Sequencing used CD4+ T cells from blood, cultured in vitro. The receptor source for this set is a human donor who had recovered from COVID-19. Both conserved end residues are part of each CDR3. Fields, in order: J gene, clone size, V gene, D gene, CDR3 protein, CDR3 DNA. D genes are given only for firm matches. Some rows have no size entry. The others give once, few or many, or a class for an expanded clone.

TRBJ1-2	.	TRBV10-3	.	CAISEPVRGGYTF	TGTGCCATCAGTGAACCTGTCAGGGGAGGCTACACCTTC
TRBJ2-7	.	TRBV20-1	TRBD2	CSASLGLNEQYF	TGCAGTGCTAGTTTGGGACTAAACGAGCAGTACTTC
TRBJ2-7	once	TRBV4-2	.	CASSSPEGPYEQYF	TGTGCCAGCAGCTCCCCGGAGGGGCCCTACGAGCAGTACTTC
TRBJ1-5	.	TRBV7-9	.	CASSLVSGTRAIYQPQHF	TGTGCCAGCAGCTTAGTTTCGGGGACCCGGGCAATCTACCAGCCCCAGCATTTT
TRBJ2-7	.	TRBV6-1	.	CASSTAGSSYEQYF	TGTGCCAGCAGTACAGCCGGGAGTTCCTACGAGCAGTACTTC
TRBJ1-6	.	TRBV7-9	.	CASSSPPGRGSPLHF	TGTGCCAGCAGCTCCCCCCCGGGGAGAGGTTCACCCCTCCACTTT
TRBJ1-5	.	TRBV6-1	TRBD1	CASSTPGQAPSFYQPQHF	TGTGCCAGCAGTACCCCGGGACAGGCCCCCTCGTTCTATCAGCCCCAGCATTTT
TRBJ1-4	.	TRBV7-9	.	CASSSPRGLSNEKLFF	TGTGCCAGCAGCTCCCCACGGGGGCTATCGAATGAAAAACTGTTTTTT
TRBJ2-3	.	TRBV20-1	TRBD2	CSARGTSGATDTQYF	TGCAGTGCTAGGGGGACTAGCGGGGCCACAGATACGCAGTATTTT
TRBJ2-3	.	TRBV30	TRBD2	CAWSGTRFFSDTQYF	TGTGCCTGGAGTGGGACTAGATTCTTTTCCGATACGCAGTATTTT
TRBJ2-2	.	TRBV7-9	.	CASSSIQGRASENTGELFF	TGTGCCAGCAGCTCAATACAGGGAAGAGCTAGCGAGAACACCGGGGAGCTGTTTTTT
TRBJ2-7	few	TRBV30	.	CAWSVYPTSPSYEQYF	TGTGCCTGGAGTGTATACCCTACTAGCCCGTCCTACGAGCAGTACTTC
TRBJ1-2	few	TRBV2	TRBD1	CASGQGLGYTF	TGTGCCAGTGGACAGGGGCTCGGCTACACCTTC
TRBJ1-2	.	TRBV11-2	.	CASSRDLRTYGYTF	TGTGCCAGCAGCCGAGACCTTAGGACCTATGGCTACACCTTC
TRBJ1-5	few	TRBV27	.	CASRSSRNQPQHF	TGTGCCAGCAGATCGAGTCGCAATCAGCCCCAGCATTTT
TRBJ2-1	.	TRBV20-1	.	CSARGELYNEQFF	TGCAGTGCTAGAGGGGAGCTCTACAATGAGCAGTTCTTC
TRBJ2-1	.	TRBV28	.	CASGRRDAPYNEQFF	TGTGCCAGCGGCCGGAGGGACGCCCCCTACAATGAGCAGTTCTTC
TRBJ1-1	.	TRBV29-1	TRBD1	CSVTGQGNTEAFF	TGCAGCGTTACGGGACAGGGGAACACTGAAGCTTTCTTT